This is a list of T cell receptor beta chains from one sample in a study of human T cells and chemical hapten exposure. Using its own MiXCR run on the RACE reads, TCRdb lists one record per CDR3 protein. In the table there are over 35,000 distinct CDR3 sequences, about 13% of which are singletons. Source: whole blood, taken in connection with sensitization to the hapten diphenylcyclopropenone (DPC). The receptors stem from a woman in her thirties or forties with alopecia areata. Some clones in this sample may be carry-over from other donors' samples. CDR3s include the opening cysteine and the closing phenylalanine or tryptophan. D genes are given only for firm matches. Only some rows state a clone size, as once, few, many or a class for expanded clones.

v_gene: TRBV14; abundance: few; j_gene: TRBJ2-3; d_gene: .; CDR3aa: CASSRQGVAPDTQYF; CDR3nt: TGTGCCAGCAGCCGCCAAGGGGTCGCCCCAGATACGCAGTATTTT
v_gene: TRBV5-6; abundance: once; j_gene: TRBJ2-3; d_gene: .; CDR3aa: CASSLRRGPTDTQYF; CDR3nt: TGTGCCAGCAGCTTGCGTCGGGGGCCCACAGATACGCAGTATTTT
v_gene: TRBV29-1; abundance: few; j_gene: TRBJ1-2; d_gene: .; CDR3aa: CSVVRGSQGYTF; CDR3nt: TGCAGCGTTGTCAGAGGGTCCCAAGGCTACACCTTC
v_gene: TRBV11-2; abundance: many; j_gene: TRBJ2-7; d_gene: .; CDR3aa: CASSIRGPYEQYF; CDR3nt: TGTGCCAGCAGCATCCGGGGTCCCTACGAGCAGTACTTC
v_gene: TRBV19; abundance: many; j_gene: TRBJ1-5; d_gene: .; CDR3aa: CASSVRESNQPQHF; CDR3nt: TGTGCCAGTAGTGTGCGGGAAAGCAATCAGCCCCAGCATTTT
v_gene: TRBV4-1; abundance: few; j_gene: TRBJ2-7; d_gene: .; CDR3aa: CASSHGGTFEQYF; CDR3nt: TGCGCCAGCAGCCACGGCGGGACCTTCGAGCAGTACTTC
v_gene: TRBV11-2; abundance: many; j_gene: TRBJ2-4; d_gene: .; CDR3aa: CASSLEVTGILKNIQYF; CDR3nt: TGTGCCAGCAGCTTAGAAGTTACGGGAATCTTAAAAAACATTCAGTACTTC
v_gene: TRBV20-1; abundance: few; j_gene: TRBJ2-7; d_gene: .; CDR3aa: CSAIRDPGGYEQYF; CDR3nt: TGCAGTGCTATCCGGGACCCTGGGGGCTACGAGCAGTACTTC
v_gene: TRBV10-3; abundance: .; j_gene: TRBJ1-5; d_gene: .; CDR3aa: CAISESGSNQPQHF; CDR3nt: TGTGCCATCAGTGAGTCGGGCAGCAATCAGCCCCAGCATTTT
v_gene: TRBV6-2/TRBV6-3; abundance: .; j_gene: TRBJ1-2; d_gene: TRBD1; CDR3aa: CASRTTLTGGNYGYTF; CDR3nt: TGTGCCAGCAGGACAACATTGACAGGGGGCAACTATGGCTACACCTTC
v_gene: TRBV4-1; abundance: many; j_gene: TRBJ2-1; d_gene: .; CDR3aa: CASSQDGEYNEQFF; CDR3nt: TGCGCCAGCAGCCAAGATGGGGAGTACAATGAGCAGTTCTTC
v_gene: TRBV29-1; abundance: few; j_gene: TRBJ2-7; d_gene: TRBD2; CDR3aa: CSALVGTRNYEQYF; CDR3nt: TGCAGCGCCTTGGTGGGGACTAGGAATTACGAGCAGTACTTC
v_gene: TRBV10-3; abundance: .; j_gene: TRBJ1-3; d_gene: .; CDR3aa: CAINGGSGNTIYF; CDR3nt: TGTGCCATCAACGGGGGTTCTGGAAACACCATATATTTT
v_gene: TRBV5-1; abundance: .; j_gene: TRBJ2-3; d_gene: TRBD1; CDR3aa: CASSLGRDRLYDTQYF; CDR3nt: TGCGCCAGCAGCTTGGGACGGGACAGACTTTATGATACGCAGTATTTT
v_gene: TRBV5-4; abundance: many; j_gene: TRBJ2-7; d_gene: .; CDR3aa: CASSSGTYNYEQYF; CDR3nt: TGTGCCAGCAGCTCAGGGACTTATAACTACGAGCAGTACTTC
v_gene: TRBV4-1; abundance: .; j_gene: TRBJ2-7; d_gene: TRBD1; CDR3aa: CASSHPGQAFYEQYF; CDR3nt: TGCGCCAGCAGCCACCCGGGACAGGCGTTCTACGAGCAGTACTTC
v_gene: TRBV11-2; abundance: .; j_gene: TRBJ2-1; d_gene: TRBD2; CDR3aa: CASSLAYGGGRLYNEQFF; CDR3nt: TGTGCCAGCAGCTTAGCATATGGGGGAGGGAGACTCTACAATGAGCAGTTCTTC
v_gene: TRBV5-4; abundance: many; j_gene: TRBJ1-1; d_gene: TRBD1; CDR3aa: CASSPQGANTEAFF; CDR3nt: TGTGCCAGCAGCCCACAGGGGGCGAACACTGAAGCTTTCTTT
v_gene: TRBV4-3; abundance: many; j_gene: TRBJ2-7; d_gene: .; CDR3aa: CASSQGPAGASYEQYF; CDR3nt: TGCGCCAGCAGCCAGGGTCCCGCGGGGGCAAGCTACGAGCAGTACTTC
v_gene: TRBV28; abundance: .; j_gene: TRBJ1-5; d_gene: .; CDR3aa: CASSLLVRIDQPQHF; CDR3nt: TGTGCCAGCAGTTTGTTAGTCCGTATAGATCAGCCCCAGCATTTT
v_gene: TRBV11-2; abundance: .; j_gene: TRBJ2-7; d_gene: .; CDR3aa: CASSFQDAGPNEQYF; CDR3nt: TGTGCCAGCAGCTTCCAGGACGCGGGGCCGAACGAGCAGTACTTC
v_gene: TRBV7-9; abundance: many; j_gene: TRBJ2-1; d_gene: TRBD2; CDR3aa: CASSPGLAGVNEQFF; CDR3nt: TGTGCCAGCAGCCCGGGACTAGCGGGAGTCAATGAGCAGTTCTTC
v_gene: TRBV28; abundance: many; j_gene: TRBJ2-5; d_gene: .; CDR3aa: CASSNRETQYF; CDR3nt: TGTGCCAGCAGTAATAGAGAGACCCAGTACTTC
v_gene: TRBV29-1; abundance: few; j_gene: TRBJ2-1; d_gene: .; CDR3aa: CSVDKGPNEQFF; CDR3nt: TGCAGCGTTGACAAGGGCCCTAATGAGCAGTTCTTC
v_gene: TRBV6-5; abundance: once; j_gene: TRBJ2-1; d_gene: .; CDR3aa: CASRTGLHNEQFF; CDR3nt: TGTGCCAGCAGGACGGGGCTCCACAATGAGCAGTTCTTC
v_gene: TRBV5-1; abundance: many; j_gene: TRBJ2-5; d_gene: .; CDR3aa: CASSVHGGGAEETQYF; CDR3nt: TGCGCCAGCAGCGTCCACGGGGGCGGAGCGGAAGAGACCCAGTACTTC
v_gene: TRBV7-9; abundance: few; j_gene: TRBJ2-1; d_gene: TRBD2; CDR3aa: CASRRLAGGYNEQFF; CDR3nt: TGTGCCAGCAGACGTCTAGCGGGAGGGTACAATGAGCAGTTCTTC
v_gene: TRBV4-1; abundance: few; j_gene: TRBJ2-7; d_gene: TRBD2; CDR3aa: CASSGTSGTYEQYF; CDR3nt: TGCGCCAGCAGCGGTACTAGCGGTACCTACGAGCAGTACTTC
v_gene: TRBV7-8; abundance: many; j_gene: TRBJ1-4; d_gene: .; CDR3aa: CASSLGAQFNEKLFF; CDR3nt: TGTGCCAGCAGCTTAGGAGCGCAGTTTAATGAAAAACTGTTTTTT
v_gene: TRBV28; abundance: .; j_gene: TRBJ2-5; d_gene: .; CDR3aa: CASRRTQKLGQYF; CDR3nt: TGTGCCAGCAGGCGGACACAGAAGTTGGGCCAGTACTTC
v_gene: TRBV9; abundance: few; j_gene: TRBJ2-3; d_gene: .; CDR3aa: CASSVGLRASTDTQYF; CDR3nt: TGTGCCAGCAGCGTAGGACTCCGAGCTAGCACAGATACGCAGTATTTT